This T cell receptor beta chain appears in the sequencing data of a study of OX40 agonist ivuxolimab in advanced cancers. Context from the whole study: Ivuxolimab was an agonistic, fully human IgG2 monoclonal antibody directed against OX40 (CD134), a costimulatory receptor. Of the roughly 51 dose-escalation patients, hepatocellular carcinoma was present in approximately 20, melanoma in roughly 15, renal cell carcinoma in 9 and head and neck cancer in 9. Patients were allowed to have had prior anti-PD-1, anti-PD-L1 or anti-CTLA-4 therapy, and approximately 41% of the dose-escalation patients had previously received checkpoint inhibitors. Intravenous ivuxolimab was administered to patients every 2 weeks at six dose levels: 0.01, 0.1, 0.3, 1.5, 3 and 10 mg/kg. The paper covers the monotherapy dose-escalation part of the phase I ivuxolimab trial, which included N ≈ 57 patients. Three dose-escalation patients achieved partial responses, one with hepatocellular carcinoma and two with cutaneous melanoma. The point of sequencing TCRbeta in the periphery was to test whether ivuxolimab changed TCR sequence diversity and drove clonal T-cell expansion. In the dose-escalation cohort, roughly 80% of patients were male, and the mean age was approximately 60 years, with a range of roughly 20 to 80.

V was cut back by 2 bases and J by 0 bases, leaving a gap of 8 bases between them. Including the terminal cysteine and phenylalanine, the CDR3 comprises 15 residues. Of the read, only the CDR3 DNA is kept; its 45 bases are in frame from base 1. According to the germline V gene, CDR1 reads SGHAT and CDR2 reads FQNNGV. The trial excluded patients who had a history of autoimmune disease or were on systemic immunosuppression. Peripheral blood for TCR sequencing was collected from all dose cohorts at baseline, on cycle 4 day 1, and on cycle 7 day 1. The samples were drawn from a first-in-human, open-label, multicenter phase I dose-escalation trial of ivuxolimab. Adults with locally advanced or metastatic melanoma, renal cell, hepatocellular, or head and neck squamous cell carcinoma were enrolled in the trial. Before TCR sequencing, CD4+ and CD8+ T cells were separately sorted from peripheral blood. This clone was detected once. Its antigen remains undetermined. No base quality values were provided; no much bigger clone lies one nucleotide off.

Genomic DNA was isolated from the sorted cells so that the TCRbeta CDR3 region could be sequenced. The immunoSEQ Assay was used to sequence the TCRbeta CDR3 regions. In its TCRdb copy, this immuneACCESS table keeps in-frame sequences only and misses some clones. Where compared with another copy, unresolved V genes explain less than half of these, and the others have no known cause. The table for this sample lists around 16,000 clones; around nine tenths of them were counted only once. The top ten clones comprise 3% to 4.5% of the sample. The paper as a whole reports these results and caveats: Low levels of normalized T-cell clonal expansion were also seen in some patients who did not respond. The antigen specificity of the clonally expanded peripheral T cells was not determined. Clonal expansion of both CD4+ and CD8+ blood T cells was observed from baseline to week 6 at doses 0.1 to 3.0 mg/kg. After ivuxolimab, expanded clones were on average more numerous among CD8+ T cells than among CD4+ T cells. In the 0.1-3.0 mg/kg groups, partial responders were among the patients with the lowest normalized peripheral clonal expansion, particularly in CD8+ T cells.

In this chain, TRBV11-2 is recombined with TRBJ2-1; matching of 5 bases hints at TRBD2 as the D gene. The sequence derives from an adult with an advanced solid tumor such as melanoma, head and neck, liver or kidney cancer. The sample in question was CD4+ or CD8+ T cells sorted from blood, obtained in a trial of the OX40 agonist ivuxolimab. CDR3 reads: CASSLSGSSYNEQFF. DNA sequence: TGTGCCAGCAGCTTATCGGGGAGCTCCTACAATGAGCAGTTCTTC.